These 10 T cell receptor beta chains originate from one sample sequenced in a study of blood T cells in healthy people across ages. Combining a sample-barcoded 5' primer with a J-beta primer mix, a second PCR ran for about 7 to 11 cycles. Via MiXCR, TCRdb re-called the 5' RACE reads, giving one row per CDR3 protein. The table records 650,000 to 1,000,000 distinct CDR3 sequences, roughly 35% of them present only once. What was sequenced was blood. All receptors derive from a man aged 18 to 29 in good health.

The rearrangement uses TRBV10-3 and TRBJ1-1, with 8 bases matching TRBD1. The CDR3 contains 15 residues. The germline V gene encodes CDR1 ENHRY and CDR2 SYGVKD. J lost 2 bases, V lost 6 bases, and 8 bases had no gene match. The CDR3 coding sequence is TGTGCCATCAGAGCCCAGGGACAGGCAAACACTGAAGCTTTCTTT. This translates into CAIRAQGQANTEAFF.

This clonotype turned up a few times. Written as DNA, the CDR3 is TGTGCCACCGGGGGAACCGGCAGGAATGAAAAACTGTTTTTT. Translated, it gives CATGGTGRNEKLFF. The rearrangement links TRBV10-3 to TRBJ1-4, with D possibly matching TRBD1 (5 bases). Between the trimmed V and J ends, which lost 10 bases and 5 bases, there was a span of 17 bases. The CDR3 contains 14 residues. Germline lookup yields CDR1 ENHRY and CDR2 SYGVKD.

V usage is TRBV10-3 and J usage is TRBJ2-2; 7 nucleotides agree with TRBD1. The CDR3 runs to 18 residues. Trimming removed 6 bases from V and 4 bases from J; junction bases left unmatched: 17. Germline CDR1 reads ENHRY; CDR2 reads SYGVKD. The CDR3 reads CAIRAPNPTGDGTGELFF. CDR3 DNA sequence: TGTGCCATCAGAGCACCCAACCCTACAGGGGATGGCACCGGGGAGCTGTTTTTT.

The gene calls are TRBV4-3 and TRBJ1-3; unclear D gene. The CDR3 has 16 residues. Deletions cut 0 bases from V and 0 bases from J, with 9 bases between. Germline lookup yields CDR1 LGHNA and CDR2 YSLEER. DNA for the CDR3: TGCGCCAGCAGCCAAGACCGGCGGAGCTCTGGAAACACCATATATTTT. It yields the protein CASSQDRRSSGNTIYF.

The chain is built from TRBV12-3 or TRBV12-4 and TRBJ1-2; 7 bases are shared with TRBD1. This CDR3 spans 17 amino acids. After removal of 4 bases from V and 7 bases from J, the junction contained 18 bases not matched to a gene. For the CDR3, the DNA is TGTGCCAGCAGTTCGGGACAGCTCTTAACACTTATCGGTGGCTACACCTTC. Translated, it gives CASSSGQLLTLIGGYTF.

The J gene is TRBJ2-5, the V gene TRBV7-2; 15 bases match TRBD2. The J segment lost 11 bases and the V segment lost 5 bases, leaving 12 bases of the junction unmatched. This CDR3 is 16 amino acids long. CDR1 is SGHTA, CDR2 FQGNSA, per germline. The chain's CDR3 is CASSKRTSGGANEQYF. Written as DNA, the CDR3 is TGTGCCAGCAGCAAACGGACTAGCGGGGGGGCGAATGAGCAGTACTTC.

This clonotype has only a few counts. This chain joins TRBV20-1 and TRBJ2-3; D is undetermined. Trimming left V 2 bases short and J 5 bases short, with 14 bases between. Germline assignment: CDR1 DFQATT and CDR2 SNEGSKA (reference sequence). CDR3 length: 14 amino acids. CDR3 nucleotides: TGCAGTGCTAGAAGGCCCCCTGGGGAAGATACGCAGTATTTT. Its protein product is CSARRPPGEDTQYF.

This clonotype was observed a few times. The chain links TRBV4-2 to TRBJ1-1; D ambiguous. Trimming removed 1 base from V and 1 base from J, with 10 bases in between. The CDR3 loop spans 15 amino acids. Germline-derived CDR1 and CDR2 are LGHNA and YNFKEQ. CDR3 region: CASSQVVPGNTEAFF. CDR3 bases: TGTGCCAGCAGCCAAGTCGTCCCAGGGAACACTGAAGCTTTCTTT.

The CDR3 region has the DNA TGTGCCAGCAGTTTATTCCTAGCGTCATTCAATGAGCAGTACTTC. Residues: CASSLFLASFNEQYF. V usage is TRBV27 and J usage is TRBJ2-7, with a weak D call TRBD2 (6 bases). Germline CDR1 and CDR2: MNHEY and SMNVEV (reference sequence). Trimming removed 1 base at V and 7 bases at J, with 17 bases between. This CDR3 region has 15 residues.

The chain recombines TRBV12-3 or TRBV12-4 with TRBJ1-5; D might be TRBD1 (5 bases). This CDR3 has 15 residues. V was shortened by 8 bases and J by 2 bases, with 16 bases between the two germline ends. In nucleotides, the CDR3 is TGTGCCAGCCACGTTGGGGGTAATCGCAATCAGCCCCAGCATTTT. It encodes CASHVGGNRNQPQHF.